This T cell receptor beta chain was captured by sequencing in a study of blood T cell repertoires in COVID-19. The protocol was immunoSEQ multiplex PCR, while the TCRdb copy is restricted to in-frame clones and leaves out a portion. Among about 200,000 clones listed, roughly nine tenths were seen once. There are 16 residues in the CDR3. V lost 4 bases and J lost 7; bases outside the gene matches: 6. CDR1 and CDR2 from the germline V gene are SNHLY and FYNNEI. The sequencing sample was made of peripheral blood. The gene calls are TRBV2 and TRBJ2-1, with 14 bases fitting TRBD2. This receptor was identified in a woman in her sixties or seventies with acute or convalescent COVID-19. The chain's CDR3 is CASSVIGTSGRNEQFF. CDR3 bases: TGTGCCAGCAGTGTTATTGGGACTAGCGGGAGAAATGAGCAGTTCTTC.